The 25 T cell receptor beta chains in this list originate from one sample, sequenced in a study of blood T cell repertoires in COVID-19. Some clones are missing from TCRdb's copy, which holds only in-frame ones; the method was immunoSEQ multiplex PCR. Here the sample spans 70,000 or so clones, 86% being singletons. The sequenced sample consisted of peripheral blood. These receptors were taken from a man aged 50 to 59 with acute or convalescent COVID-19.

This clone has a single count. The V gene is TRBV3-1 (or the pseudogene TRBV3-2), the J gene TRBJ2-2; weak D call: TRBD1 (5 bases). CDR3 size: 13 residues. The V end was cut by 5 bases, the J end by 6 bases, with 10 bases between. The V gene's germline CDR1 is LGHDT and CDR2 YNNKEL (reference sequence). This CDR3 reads CASSARQSGELFF. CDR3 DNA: TGTGCCAGCAGCGCCCGACAGTCCGGGGAGCTGTTTTTT.

This chain's CDR3 is CASMGLAGGPGEQYF. CDR3 sequence (DNA): TGTGCCAGCATGGGACTAGCGGGAGGGCCCGGCGAGCAGTACTTC. The chain recombines TRBV7-8 with TRBJ2-7; TRBD2 matches 16 bases. J was trimmed by 6 bases and V by 7 bases; bases with no gene match: 6. The germline V gene encodes CDR1 SGHVS and CDR2 FQNEAQ. The CDR3 totals 15 residues.

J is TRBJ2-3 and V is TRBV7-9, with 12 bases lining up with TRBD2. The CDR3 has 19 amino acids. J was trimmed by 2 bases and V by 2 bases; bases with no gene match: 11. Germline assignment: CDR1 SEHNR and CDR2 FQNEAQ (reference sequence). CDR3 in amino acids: CASSLTTSGGPVYTDTQYF. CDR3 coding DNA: TGTGCCAGCAGCTTAACGACTAGCGGGGGTCCTGTGTACACAGATACGCAGTATTTT.

The DNA for the CDR3 is TGTGCCAGCAGTTACCGGCGGGGCGCCTACGAGCAGTACTTC. Protein sequence: CASSYRRGAYEQYF. The rearrangement joins TRBV6-5 to TRBJ2-7, with TRBD2 as a possible D gene (6 bases). The CDR3 spans 14 residues. V lost 2 bases, J lost 2 bases, and 10 bases lay in between. Germline V CDR1 and CDR2: MNHEY, SVGAGI.

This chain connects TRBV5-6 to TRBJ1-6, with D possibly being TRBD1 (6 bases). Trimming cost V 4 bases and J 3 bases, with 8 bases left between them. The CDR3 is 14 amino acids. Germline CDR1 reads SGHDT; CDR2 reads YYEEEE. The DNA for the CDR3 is TGTGCCAGCAGCCGACAGGACTATAATTCACCCCTCCACTTT. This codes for CASSRQDYNSPLHF.

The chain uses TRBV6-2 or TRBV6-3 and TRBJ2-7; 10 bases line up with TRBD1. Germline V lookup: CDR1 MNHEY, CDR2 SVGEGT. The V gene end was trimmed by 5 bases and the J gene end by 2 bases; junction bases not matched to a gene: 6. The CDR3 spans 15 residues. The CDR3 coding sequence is TGTGCCAGCAGTGCCCCGACAGGGGGCACCTACGAGCAGTACTTC. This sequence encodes CASSAPTGGTYEQYF.

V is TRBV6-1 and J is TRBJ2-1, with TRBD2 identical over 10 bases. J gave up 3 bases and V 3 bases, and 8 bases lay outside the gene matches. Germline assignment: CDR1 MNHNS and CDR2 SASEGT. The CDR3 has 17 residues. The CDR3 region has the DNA TGTGCCAGCAGTGACCGCCCGGGACTAGCGAGCTACAATGAGCAGTTCTTC. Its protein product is CASSDRPGLASYNEQFF.

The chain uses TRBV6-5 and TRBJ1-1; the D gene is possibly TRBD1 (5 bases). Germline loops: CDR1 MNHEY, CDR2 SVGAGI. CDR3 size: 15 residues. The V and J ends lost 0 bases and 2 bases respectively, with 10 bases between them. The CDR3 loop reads CASSYSGGFNTEAFF. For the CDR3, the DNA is TGTGCCAGCAGTTACTCGGGGGGGTTTAACACTGAAGCTTTCTTT.

As DNA, the CDR3 is TGTGCCAGCAGCTTAGTTTCCCCAGGGGCCTCTGGAAACACCATATATTTT. It specifies CASSLVSPGASGNTIYF. V usage is TRBV7-6 and J usage is TRBJ1-3, with a weak D call TRBD1 (6 bases). The CDR3 runs to 17 residues. V shed 1 base and J shed 0 bases, with 13 bases lying between them. CDR1 SGHVS and CDR2 FNYEAQ come from the germline V gene.

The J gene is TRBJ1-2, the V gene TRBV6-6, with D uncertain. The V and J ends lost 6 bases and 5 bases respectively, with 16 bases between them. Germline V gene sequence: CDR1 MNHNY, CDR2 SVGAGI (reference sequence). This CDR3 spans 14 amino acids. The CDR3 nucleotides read TGTGCCAGCAGCCTCGGGTCTCAGCCTTATGGCTACACCTTC. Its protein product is CASSLGSQPYGYTF.

The CDR3: CASRWTGLDSPLHF. In DNA form, the CDR3 reads TGTGCCAGCAGATGGACAGGGCTAGATTCACCCCTCCACTTT. This chain links TRBV6-5 with TRBJ1-6; 8 bases agree with TRBD1. The CDR3 has 14 residues. V lost 6 bases and J lost 8; bases outside the gene matches: 6. Per the germline V gene, CDR1 is MNHEY and CDR2 is SVGAGI.

The CDR3 DNA follows: TGTGCCAGCAGCTCTAACCCGGGACTAGCGGGGTCCACCTCCTACAATGAGCAGTTCTTC. It is translated as CASSSNPGLAGSTSYNEQFF. The chain joins TRBV9 to TRBJ2-1; 13 nucleotides line up with TRBD2. V gave up 4 bases and J gave up 0 bases; unmatched junction bases: 13. Germline CDR1 and CDR2: SGDLS and YYNGEE. The CDR3 totals 20 residues. The full variable domain, rest sourced from reference TRBV9 and TRBJ2-1, is DSGVTQTPKHLITATGQRVTLRCSPRSGDLSVYWYQQSLDQGLQFLIQYYNGEERAKGNILERFSAQQFPDLHSELNLSSLELGDSALYFCASSSNPGLAGSTSYNEQFFGPGTRLTVL.

This CDR3 is CASSLEYTEAFF. Here the CDR3 DNA reads TGTGCCAGCAGTTTGGAGTACACTGAAGCTTTCTTT. The V gene is TRBV12-3 or TRBV12-4, the J gene TRBJ1-1; D gene uncertain. This CDR3 has 12 residues. V was trimmed by 3 bases and J by 3 bases, leaving 5 bases between them.

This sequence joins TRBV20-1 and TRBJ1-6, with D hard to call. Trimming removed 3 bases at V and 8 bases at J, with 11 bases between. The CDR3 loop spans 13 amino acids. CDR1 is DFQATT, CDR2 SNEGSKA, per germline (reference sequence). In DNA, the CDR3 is TGCAGTGCTAGTGCAGAGGGCTATTCACCCCTCCACTTT. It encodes CSASAEGYSPLHF.

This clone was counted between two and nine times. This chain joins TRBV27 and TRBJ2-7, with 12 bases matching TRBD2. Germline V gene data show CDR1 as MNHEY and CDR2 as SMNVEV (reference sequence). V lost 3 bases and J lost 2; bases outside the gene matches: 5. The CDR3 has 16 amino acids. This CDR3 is CASSFRTSGATYEQYF. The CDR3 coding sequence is TGTGCCAGCAGTTTCCGGACTAGCGGGGCCACCTACGAGCAGTACTTC.

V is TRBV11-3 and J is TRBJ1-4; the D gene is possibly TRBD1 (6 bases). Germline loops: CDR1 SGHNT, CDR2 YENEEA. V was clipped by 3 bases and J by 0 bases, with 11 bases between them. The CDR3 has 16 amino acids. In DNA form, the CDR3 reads TGTGCCAGCAGCTTCGGACAGACTACAACTAATGAAAAACTGTTTTTT. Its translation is CASSFGQTTTNEKLFF.

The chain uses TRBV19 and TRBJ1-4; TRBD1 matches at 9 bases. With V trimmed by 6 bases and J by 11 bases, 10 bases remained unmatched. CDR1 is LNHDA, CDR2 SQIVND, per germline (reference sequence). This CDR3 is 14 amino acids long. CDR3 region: CASRFTGGPVKLFF. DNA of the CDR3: TGTGCCAGTAGATTTACAGGGGGCCCCGTGAAACTGTTTTTT.

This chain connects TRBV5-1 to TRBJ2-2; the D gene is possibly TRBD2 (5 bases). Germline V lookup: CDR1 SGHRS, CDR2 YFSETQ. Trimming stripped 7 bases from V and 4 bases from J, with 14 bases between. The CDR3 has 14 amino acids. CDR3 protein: CASGIGVATGELFF. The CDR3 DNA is TGCGCCAGCGGTATCGGGGTGGCCACCGGGGAGCTGTTTTTT.

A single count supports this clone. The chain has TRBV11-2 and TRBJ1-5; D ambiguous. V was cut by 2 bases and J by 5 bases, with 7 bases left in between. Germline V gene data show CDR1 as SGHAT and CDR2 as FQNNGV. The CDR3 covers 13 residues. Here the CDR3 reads CASSLSADQPQHF. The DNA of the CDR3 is TGTGCCAGCAGCTTATCAGCGGATCAGCCCCAGCATTTT.

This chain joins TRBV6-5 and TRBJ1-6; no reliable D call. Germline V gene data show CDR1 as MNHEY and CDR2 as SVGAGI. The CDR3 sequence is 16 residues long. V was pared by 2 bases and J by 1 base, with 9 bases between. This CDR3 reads CASSYGLQSYNSPLHF. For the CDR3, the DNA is TGTGCCAGCAGTTACGGTCTTCAGTCCTATAATTCACCCCTCCACTTT.

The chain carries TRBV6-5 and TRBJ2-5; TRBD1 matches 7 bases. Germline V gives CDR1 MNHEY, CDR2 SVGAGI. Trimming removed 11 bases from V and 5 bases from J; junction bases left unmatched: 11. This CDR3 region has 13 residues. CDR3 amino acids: CAGSLTGEETQYF. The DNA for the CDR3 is TGTGCCGGATCACTAACAGGGGAGGAGACCCAGTACTTC.

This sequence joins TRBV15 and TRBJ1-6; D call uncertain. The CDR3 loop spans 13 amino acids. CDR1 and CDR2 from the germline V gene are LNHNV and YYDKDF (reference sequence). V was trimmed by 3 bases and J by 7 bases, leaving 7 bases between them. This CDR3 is CATSRSVNSPLHF. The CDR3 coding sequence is TGTGCCACCAGCAGGTCGGTGAATTCACCCCTCCACTTT.

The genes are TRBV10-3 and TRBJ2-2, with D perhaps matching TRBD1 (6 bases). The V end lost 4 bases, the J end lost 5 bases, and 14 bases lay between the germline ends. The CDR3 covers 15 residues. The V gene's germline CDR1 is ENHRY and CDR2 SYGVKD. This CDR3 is CAISVHREKTGELFF. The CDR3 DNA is TGTGCCATCAGTGTTCACAGGGAAAAGACCGGGGAGCTGTTTTTT.

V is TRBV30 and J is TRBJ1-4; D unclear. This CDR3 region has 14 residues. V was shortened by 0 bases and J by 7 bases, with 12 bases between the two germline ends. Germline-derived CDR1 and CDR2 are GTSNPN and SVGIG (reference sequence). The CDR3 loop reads CAWSVQISVEKLFF. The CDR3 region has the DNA TGTGCCTGGAGTGTACAGATATCGGTTGAAAAACTGTTTTTT. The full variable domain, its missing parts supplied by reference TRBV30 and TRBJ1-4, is SQTIHQWPATLVQPVGSPLSLECTVEGTSNPNLYWYRQAAGRGLQLLFYSVGIGQISSEVPQNLSASRPQDRQFILSSKKLLLSDSGFYLCAWSVQISVEKLFFGSGTQLSVL.

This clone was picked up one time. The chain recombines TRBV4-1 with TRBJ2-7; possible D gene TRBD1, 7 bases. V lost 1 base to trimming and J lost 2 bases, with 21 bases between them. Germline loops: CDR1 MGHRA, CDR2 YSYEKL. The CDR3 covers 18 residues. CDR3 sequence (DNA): TGCGCCAGCAGCCAAGCCTTTAGCCCGACAGGGAGGACCTACGAGCAGTACTTC. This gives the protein CASSQAFSPTGRTYEQYF.